The rows below give T cell receptor beta chains drawn from one sample of a study of cytomegalovirus exposure and HLA in healthy donors. Assay: immunoSEQ multiplex PCR; the TCRdb copy retains only in-frame clones and omits some. Among fewer than 70,000 clones, over 70% were seen once, and the ten largest hold approximately 3.5%. Specimen: PBMCs. The receptors stem from a woman aged 40 to 55 in good health and CMV-seronegative. Each CDR3 is given with its conserved first and last residue. Fields, in order: clone size, V gene, J gene, CDR3 length, D gene, CDR3 DNA, CDR3 protein. A D gene is named only where the DNA matches it firmly. The size entry is marked missing in some rows and otherwise reads once, few, many or a size class.

abundance: .
v_gene: TRBV5-6
j_gene: TRBJ2-1
len: 17
d_gene: TRBD2
CDR3nt: TGTGCCAGCAGCTCTTGGGTTAGCGGGAGGGACTACAATGAGCAGTTCTTC
CDR3aa: CASSSWVSGRDYNEQFF

abundance: .
v_gene: TRBV27
j_gene: TRBJ1-4
len: 15
d_gene: TRBD1
CDR3nt: TGTGCCAGCAGTTTGGGGACAGGGTTTGGCGAAAAACTGTTTTTT
CDR3aa: CASSLGTGFGEKLFF

abundance: .
v_gene: TRBV15
j_gene: TRBJ2-7
len: 15
d_gene: .
CDR3nt: TGTGCCACCAGCAGAGACAGGGCGGCGAGCTACGAGCAGTACTTC
CDR3aa: CATSRDRAASYEQYF

abundance: .
v_gene: TRBV10-3
j_gene: TRBJ2-3
len: 13
d_gene: .
CDR3nt: TGTGCCATCAGTGACCCGGGCACAGATACGCAGTATTTT
CDR3aa: CAISDPGTDTQYF

abundance: .
v_gene: TRBV7-6
j_gene: TRBJ2-2
len: 17
d_gene: TRBD2
CDR3nt: TGTGCCAGCAGCCCTGGACTAGCGGGAAGTGGGGCCGGGGAGCTGTTTTTT
CDR3aa: CASSPGLAGSGAGELFF

abundance: .
v_gene: TRBV27
j_gene: TRBJ1-5
len: 14
d_gene: TRBD1
CDR3nt: TGTGCCAGCGGCCCGGGACAGGGTTATCAGCCCCAGCATTTT
CDR3aa: CASGPGQGYQPQHF

abundance: .
v_gene: TRBV28
j_gene: TRBJ2-7
len: 15
d_gene: .
CDR3nt: TGTGCCAGCAGTTTTCTCGGTCAGGGAAACTACGAGCAGTACTTC
CDR3aa: CASSFLGQGNYEQYF

abundance: .
v_gene: TRBV7-8
j_gene: TRBJ2-2
len: 15
d_gene: TRBD2
CDR3nt: TGTGCCAGCAGCTCCCCCCGGACTAGCGCCGGGGAGCTGTTTTTT
CDR3aa: CASSSPRTSAGELFF

abundance: .
v_gene: TRBV27
j_gene: TRBJ2-2
len: 16
d_gene: TRBD1
CDR3nt: TGTGCCAGCAGTCCGGGACAGGGGCCTAACACCGGGGAGCTGTTTTTT
CDR3aa: CASSPGQGPNTGELFF

abundance: .
v_gene: TRBV15
j_gene: TRBJ2-7
len: 16
d_gene: .
CDR3nt: TGTGCCACCAGCAGAGCGGGGGGCGTCCCCACCTACGAGCAGTACTTC
CDR3aa: CATSRAGGVPTYEQYF

abundance: .
v_gene: TRBV4-1
j_gene: TRBJ1-1
len: 13
d_gene: .
CDR3nt: TGCGCCAGCAGCCAAGAGGCGGGGACTGAAGCTTTCTTT
CDR3aa: CASSQEAGTEAFF

abundance: .
v_gene: TRBV15
j_gene: TRBJ1-2
len: 13
d_gene: .
CDR3nt: TGTGCCACCAGCGAGGGGGGGCCTGGTGGCTACACCTTC
CDR3aa: CATSEGGPGGYTF

abundance: .
v_gene: TRBV18
j_gene: TRBJ1-1
len: 13
d_gene: .
CDR3nt: TGTGCCAGCTCCCCCGGGGTGAACACTGAAGCTTTCTTT
CDR3aa: CASSPGVNTEAFF

abundance: .
v_gene: TRBV9
j_gene: TRBJ2-5
len: 16
d_gene: TRBD2
CDR3nt: TGTGCCAGCAGCGTAGCTGGGACTAGCGGGGAAAAGACCCAGTACTTC
CDR3aa: CASSVAGTSGEKTQYF

abundance: once
v_gene: TRBV29-1
j_gene: TRBJ2-5
len: 13
d_gene: .
CDR3nt: TGCAGCGTTGAACTGGAGATCCAAGAGACCCAGTACTTC
CDR3aa: CSVELEIQETQYF

abundance: .
v_gene: TRBV9
j_gene: TRBJ2-5
len: 16
d_gene: TRBD1
CDR3nt: TGTGCCAGCAGCGGGGGGGACAGGGGGTTTCGAGAGACCCAGTACTTC
CDR3aa: CASSGGDRGFRETQYF

abundance: .
v_gene: TRBV29-1
j_gene: TRBJ1-2
len: 12
d_gene: TRBD1
CDR3nt: TGCAGCGTTGTGGGACAGGACTATGGCTACACCTTC
CDR3aa: CSVVGQDYGYTF

abundance: .
v_gene: TRBV18
j_gene: TRBJ2-3
len: 14
d_gene: .
CDR3nt: TGTGCCAGCTCAAGTTCGGTGGGCACAGATACGCAGTATTTT
CDR3aa: CASSSSVGTDTQYF

abundance: .
v_gene: TRBV5-1
j_gene: TRBJ2-3
len: 19
d_gene: TRBD2
CDR3nt: TGCGCCAGCAGCTTTCTTGGGACTAGCGGGAGGGCGGCGGCAGATACGCAGTATTTT
CDR3aa: CASSFLGTSGRAAADTQYF

abundance: .
v_gene: TRBV6-1
j_gene: TRBJ2-2
len: 17
d_gene: TRBD2
CDR3nt: TGTGCCAGCAGTGGAGGGACTAGCGGGGCGAACACCGGGGAGCTGTTTTTT
CDR3aa: CASSGGTSGANTGELFF

abundance: .
v_gene: TRBV28
j_gene: TRBJ2-6
len: 16
d_gene: TRBD2
CDR3nt: TGTGCCACCAGGACTAGCGGGAGCTCTGGGGCCAACGTCCTGACTTTC
CDR3aa: CATRTSGSSGANVLTF

abundance: .
v_gene: TRBV30
j_gene: TRBJ2-5
len: 12
d_gene: .
CDR3nt: TGTGCCTGGAGTCCCCTCGGGGAGACCCAGTACTTC
CDR3aa: CAWSPLGETQYF

abundance: .
v_gene: TRBV5-4
j_gene: TRBJ1-1
len: 11
d_gene: .
CDR3nt: TGTGCCAGCAGCTTGGGTGGGCTAGCTTTCTTT
CDR3aa: CASSLGGLAFF

abundance: .
v_gene: TRBV2
j_gene: TRBJ2-3
len: 12
d_gene: .
CDR3nt: TGTGCCAGCACCCTTAGCGGAGATACGCAGTATTTT
CDR3aa: CASTLSGDTQYF

abundance: .
v_gene: TRBV5-1
j_gene: TRBJ1-1
len: 19
d_gene: TRBD1
CDR3nt: TGCGCCAGCAGCTTGCAGGGTGGGTCGCAGACAGGGAATTTAGGTGAAGCTTTCTTT
CDR3aa: CASSLQGGSQTGNLGEAFF

abundance: .
v_gene: TRBV19
j_gene: TRBJ2-6
len: 16
d_gene: .
CDR3nt: TGTGCCAGTAGTATCGCAGGGGCCTCTGGGGCCAACGTCCTGACTTTC
CDR3aa: CASSIAGASGANVLTF

abundance: .
v_gene: TRBV2
j_gene: TRBJ2-3
len: 14
d_gene: TRBD2
CDR3nt: TGTGCCAGCGGACTAGCGGGAGGCACAGATACGCAGTATTTT
CDR3aa: CASGLAGGTDTQYF

abundance: .
v_gene: TRBV4-2
j_gene: TRBJ2-7
len: 17
d_gene: TRBD2
CDR3nt: TGTGCCAGCAGCCAAGGGCGAGCGGGAGGGCCCTTCTACGAGCAGTACTTC
CDR3aa: CASSQGRAGGPFYEQYF

abundance: once
v_gene: TRBV7-2
j_gene: TRBJ2-5
len: 17
d_gene: TRBD2
CDR3nt: TGTGCCAGCAGTCATTCTGAGGGAGGGCCGTGGGGCGAGACCCAGTACTTC
CDR3aa: CASSHSEGGPWGETQYF

abundance: .
v_gene: TRBV11-2
j_gene: TRBJ2-1
len: 16
d_gene: .
CDR3nt: TGTGCCAGCAGCTTAGTTTTTAGTATTTCCTACAATGAGCAGTTCTTC
CDR3aa: CASSLVFSISYNEQFF

abundance: .
v_gene: TRBV5-1
j_gene: TRBJ2-1
len: 14
d_gene: TRBD2
CDR3nt: TGCGCCAGCAGCTTTGAAACGAGCGGGAGAGAGCAGTTCTTC
CDR3aa: CASSFETSGREQFF

abundance: .
v_gene: TRBV29-1
j_gene: TRBJ2-3
len: 12
d_gene: .
CDR3nt: TGCAGCGTTGAGCGGGGCACAGATACGCAGTATTTT
CDR3aa: CSVERGTDTQYF

abundance: .
v_gene: TRBV18
j_gene: TRBJ2-7
len: 13
d_gene: .
CDR3nt: TGTGCCAGCTCACCACCGGGACACTACGAGCAGTACTTC
CDR3aa: CASSPPGHYEQYF

abundance: .
v_gene: TRBV9
j_gene: TRBJ2-3
len: 16
d_gene: TRBD2
CDR3nt: TGTGCCAGCAGCGTAGATGTGGGACTAGCCACAGATACGCAGTATTTT
CDR3aa: CASSVDVGLATDTQYF

abundance: .
v_gene: TRBV6-1
j_gene: TRBJ2-5
len: 13
d_gene: .
CDR3nt: TGTGCCAGCAGAAACGGGATGTGGGAGACCCAGTACTTC
CDR3aa: CASRNGMWETQYF

abundance: .
v_gene: TRBV6-1
j_gene: TRBJ2-1
len: 19
d_gene: TRBD2
CDR3nt: TGTGCCAGCAGAGAAACTAGCGGGGGAACCCCGGGCCCCTACAATGAGCAGTTCTTC
CDR3aa: CASRETSGGTPGPYNEQFF

abundance: .
v_gene: TRBV7-9
j_gene: TRBJ2-1
len: 17
d_gene: .
CDR3nt: TGTGCCAGCAGCTCCTCCAGACTAGATTTGGGTGGAGGTGAGCAGTTCTTC
CDR3aa: CASSSSRLDLGGGEQFF

abundance: .
v_gene: TRBV10-1
j_gene: TRBJ2-5
len: 13
d_gene: .
CDR3nt: TGCGCCAGCAGTGAAGGAGGCCAAGAGACCCAGTACTTC
CDR3aa: CASSEGGQETQYF

abundance: .
v_gene: TRBV6-5
j_gene: TRBJ1-2
len: 13
d_gene: .
CDR3nt: TGTGCCAGCAGTTACGGGCAGGGAACTGGCTACACCTTC
CDR3aa: CASSYGQGTGYTF

abundance: .
v_gene: TRBV19
j_gene: TRBJ2-7
len: 13
d_gene: .
CDR3nt: TGTGCCAGTAGTATGCTCCCTCCGGGAGAGCAGTACTTC
CDR3aa: CASSMLPPGEQYF

abundance: once
v_gene: TRBV30
j_gene: TRBJ2-7
len: 14
d_gene: TRBD2
CDR3nt: TGTGCCTGGAGCCCAGGACTAGCGGGGGGCGAGCAGTACTTC
CDR3aa: CAWSPGLAGGEQYF

abundance: once
v_gene: TRBV2
j_gene: TRBJ1-1
len: 14
d_gene: .
CDR3nt: TGTGCCAGCATCAAAAACGCGGTGAACACTGAAGCTTTCTTT
CDR3aa: CASIKNAVNTEAFF

abundance: .
v_gene: TRBV5-4
j_gene: TRBJ2-3
len: 17
d_gene: TRBD2
CDR3nt: TGTGCCAGCAGCTTGGGGGGAGGGCGGGAGTACACAGATACGCAGTATTTT
CDR3aa: CASSLGGGREYTDTQYF

abundance: .
v_gene: TRBV28
j_gene: TRBJ2-7
len: 14
d_gene: .
CDR3nt: TGTGCCAGCAGTTTACAGGGAATGGGCTACGAGCAGTACTTC
CDR3aa: CASSLQGMGYEQYF

abundance: once
v_gene: TRBV11-3
j_gene: TRBJ2-5
len: 13
d_gene: TRBD2
CDR3nt: TGTGCCAGCGCGACTAGCGACCAAGAGACCCAGTACTTC
CDR3aa: CASATSDQETQYF

abundance: .
v_gene: TRBV30
j_gene: TRBJ2-5
len: 12
d_gene: .
CDR3nt: TGTGCCTGGAGTGTGGAAGGCGGGACCCAGTACTTC
CDR3aa: CAWSVEGGTQYF

abundance: .
v_gene: TRBV19
j_gene: TRBJ1-1
len: 16
d_gene: .
CDR3nt: TGTGCCAGTAGTATAGCTCCAGGGTTGACGAACACTGAAGCTTTCTTT
CDR3aa: CASSIAPGLTNTEAFF

abundance: .
v_gene: TRBV28
j_gene: TRBJ1-2
len: 16
d_gene: TRBD1
CDR3nt: TGTGCCAGCAGTTTGGACAGGGCAAACAGAAACTATGGCTACACCTTC
CDR3aa: CASSLDRANRNYGYTF

abundance: once
v_gene: TRBV5-1
j_gene: TRBJ2-5
len: 14
d_gene: .
CDR3nt: TGCGCCAGCAGGGAGGGACGGGAAAGAGAGACCCAGTACTTC
CDR3aa: CASREGRERETQYF

abundance: once
v_gene: TRBV7-6
j_gene: TRBJ2-3
len: 15
d_gene: TRBD1
CDR3nt: TGTGCCAGCAGCTCACAGGGGACGGGGACAGATACGCAGTATTTT
CDR3aa: CASSSQGTGTDTQYF

abundance: .
v_gene: TRBV6-1
j_gene: TRBJ2-3
len: 15
d_gene: TRBD2
CDR3nt: TGTGCCAGCAGTGGGGGCGGGGGATTTTTAGATACGCAGTATTTT
CDR3aa: CASSGGGGFLDTQYF

abundance: .
v_gene: TRBV28
j_gene: TRBJ1-2
len: 16
d_gene: .
CDR3nt: TGTGCCAGCAGTCCATGGGGGACTCCGGGAGCCTATGGCTACACCTTC
CDR3aa: CASSPWGTPGAYGYTF

abundance: .
v_gene: TRBV2
j_gene: TRBJ2-7
len: 14
d_gene: TRBD2
CDR3nt: TGTGCCACCAGCAGTCCTAGCGGGAGGTACGAGCAGTACTTC
CDR3aa: CATSSPSGRYEQYF

abundance: few
v_gene: TRBV5-1
j_gene: TRBJ2-5
len: 16
d_gene: TRBD1
CDR3nt: TGCGCCAGCAGCTTGGCCGGAGGGACAGGGCAAGAGACCCAGTACTTC
CDR3aa: CASSLAGGTGQETQYF

abundance: .
v_gene: TRBV27
j_gene: TRBJ2-7
len: 14
d_gene: TRBD1
CDR3nt: TGTGCCAGCAGGCGTAGGGACAGACCCTACGAGCAGTACTTC
CDR3aa: CASRRRDRPYEQYF

abundance: .
v_gene: TRBV13
j_gene: TRBJ2-1
len: 15
d_gene: .
CDR3nt: TGTGCCAGCAGCATGAGGGCCGGACCCTACAATGAGCAGTTCTTC
CDR3aa: CASSMRAGPYNEQFF

abundance: once
v_gene: TRBV7-3
j_gene: TRBJ2-7
len: 16
d_gene: .
CDR3nt: TGTGCCAGCAGCTTATATTTTGCGAACCTTCACTACGAGCAGTACTTC
CDR3aa: CASSLYFANLHYEQYF

abundance: .
v_gene: TRBV18
j_gene: TRBJ1-1
len: 17
d_gene: TRBD1
CDR3nt: TGTGCCAGCTCACTTGGACAGGGCGGTCTCCGCTCCACTGAAGCTTTCTTT
CDR3aa: CASSLGQGGLRSTEAFF

abundance: .
v_gene: TRBV7-3
j_gene: TRBJ2-7
len: 17
d_gene: TRBD2
CDR3nt: TGTGCCAGCAGCTTAAACGGCGGGAGGGCCAAGATCGACGAGCAGTACTTC
CDR3aa: CASSLNGGRAKIDEQYF